This T cell receptor beta chain was observed in a study of patients and donors after allogeneic stem cell transplantation. TCRdb recomputed calls from the RT-PCR reads with MiXCR, one row per CDR3 protein. The data contain 900,000 to 1,000,000 distinct CDR3 sequences, roughly 18% of them singletons. This clonotype was seen a handful of times. Looked up from germline, CDR1 is SGDLS and CDR2 is YYNGEE. The CDR3 is 15 amino acids. Trimming took 0 bases from V and 7 from J; bases not matched to a gene: 10. The sequenced material came from blood, either unsorted or a sorted T cell fraction (not recorded which). The chain uses TRBV9 and TRBJ2-7, with 7 bases identical to TRBD2. The clonotype comes from a human donor who was either an allogeneic HSCT recipient or a stem cell or donor lymphocyte infusion donor (not recorded which). It is not recorded whose cells these are; they may come from a transplant donor. Here the CDR3 DNA reads TGTGCCAGCAGCGTAGCGGGAGCGGGGTGGCAGGAGCAGTACTTC. This gives the protein CASSVAGAGWQEQYF.